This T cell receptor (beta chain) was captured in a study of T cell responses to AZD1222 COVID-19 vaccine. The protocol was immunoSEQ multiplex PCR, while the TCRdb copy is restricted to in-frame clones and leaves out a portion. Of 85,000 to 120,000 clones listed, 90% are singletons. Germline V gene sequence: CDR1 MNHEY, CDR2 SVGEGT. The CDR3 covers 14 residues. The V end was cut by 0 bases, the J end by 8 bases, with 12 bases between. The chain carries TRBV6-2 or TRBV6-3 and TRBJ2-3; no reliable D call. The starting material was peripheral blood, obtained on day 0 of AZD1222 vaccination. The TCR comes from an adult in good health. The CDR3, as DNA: TGTGCCAGCAGTTACTCTGAACCCAGCCGTACGCAGTATTTT. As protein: CASSYSEPSRTQYF.